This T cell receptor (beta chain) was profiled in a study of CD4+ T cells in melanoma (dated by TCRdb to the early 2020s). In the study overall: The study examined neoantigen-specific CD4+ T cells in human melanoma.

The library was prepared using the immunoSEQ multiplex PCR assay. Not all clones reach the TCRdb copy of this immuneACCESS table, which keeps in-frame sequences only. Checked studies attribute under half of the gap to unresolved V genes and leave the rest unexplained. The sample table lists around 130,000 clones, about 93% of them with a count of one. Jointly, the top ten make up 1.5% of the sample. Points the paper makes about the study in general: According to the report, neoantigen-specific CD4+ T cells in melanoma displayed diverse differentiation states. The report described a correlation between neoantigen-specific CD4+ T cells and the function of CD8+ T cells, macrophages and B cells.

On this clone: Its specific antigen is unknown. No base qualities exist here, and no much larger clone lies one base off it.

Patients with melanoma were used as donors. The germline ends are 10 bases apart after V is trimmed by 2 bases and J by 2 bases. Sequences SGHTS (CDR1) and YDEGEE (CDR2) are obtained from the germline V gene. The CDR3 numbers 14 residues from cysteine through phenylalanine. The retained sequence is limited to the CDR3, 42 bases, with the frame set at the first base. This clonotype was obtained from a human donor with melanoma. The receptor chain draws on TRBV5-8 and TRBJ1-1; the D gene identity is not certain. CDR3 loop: CASSLRGDNTEAFF. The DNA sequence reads TGTGCCAGCAGCTTACGCGGAGATAACACTGAAGCTTTCTTT.